This section outlines one T cell receptor (beta chain) sequence together with its context. The data derive from a study of PD-L1 blockade in urothelial cancer. Overall study: Tumors had a median of around 1,500 T cells.

A spike-in of synthetic TCR analog templates was added to each PCR. In FFPE tumors, DNA was quantified by means of amplified housekeeping genes. Sequenced by immunoSEQ multiplex PCR; TCRdb stores in-frame clones only, minus some. In the table there are approximately 35,000 clones, approximately 34% of which are singletons. Germline V gene sequence: CDR1 MGHRA, CDR2 YSYEKL. Trimming stripped 0 bases from V and 3 bases from J, with 18 bases between. The CDR3 spans 19 residues. Locally advanced or metastatic urothelial carcinoma affected all patients. The TCR sequence derives from a man in his sixties with urothelial cancer. The sequences come from tumor tissue, collected before atezolizumab (anti-PD-L1) treatment. The chain is built from TRBV4-1 and TRBJ2-6; D ambiguous. CDR3 sequence (DNA): TGCGCCAGCAGCCAAGATCTTGTGGGCCGCTTGATTGGGGCCAACGTCCTGACTTTC. This gives the protein CASSQDLVGRLIGANVLTF.